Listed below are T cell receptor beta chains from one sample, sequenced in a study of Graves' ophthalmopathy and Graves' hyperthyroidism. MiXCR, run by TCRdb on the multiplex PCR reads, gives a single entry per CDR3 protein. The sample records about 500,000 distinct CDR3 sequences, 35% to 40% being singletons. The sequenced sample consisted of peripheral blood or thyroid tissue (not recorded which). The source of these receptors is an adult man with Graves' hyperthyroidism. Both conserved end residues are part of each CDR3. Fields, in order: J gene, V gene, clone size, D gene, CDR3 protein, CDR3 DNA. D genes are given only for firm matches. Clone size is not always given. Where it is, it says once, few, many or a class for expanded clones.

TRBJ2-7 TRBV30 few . CAWGLGGPYEQYF TGTGCCTGGGGGCTTGGAGGACCCTACGAGCAGTACTTC
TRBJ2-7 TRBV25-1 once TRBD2 CASSEGGRPLNEQYF TGTGCCAGCAGTGAAGGCGGGAGGCCCCTCAATGAGCAGTACTTC
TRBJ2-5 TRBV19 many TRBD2 CASSIGRLARETQYF TGTGCCAGTAGTATCGGAAGACTAGCTCGGGAGACCCAGTACTTC
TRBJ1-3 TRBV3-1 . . CASSPRGSSGNTIYF TGTGCCAGCAGCCCCCGGGGCAGCTCTGGAAACACCATATATTTT
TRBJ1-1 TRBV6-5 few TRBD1 CASRAGTGSTEAFF TGTGCCAGCAGAGCCGGGACAGGGAGCACTGAAGCTTTCTTT
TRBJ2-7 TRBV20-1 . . CSASSTRTYEQYF TGCAGTGCCTCGTCGACTAGAACCTACGAGCAGTACTTC
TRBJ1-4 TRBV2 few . CASSVTEKLFF TGTGCCAGCAGTGTAACGGAAAAACTGTTTTTT
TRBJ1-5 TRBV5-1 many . CASSVTGNQPQHF TGCGCCAGCAGCGTAACAGGGAATCAGCCCCAGCATTTT
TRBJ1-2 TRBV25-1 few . CASSVAAGAGGYTF TGTGCCAGCAGTGTCGCAGCAGGGGCAGGTGGCTACACCTTC
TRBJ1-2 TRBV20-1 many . CSARDSGVGGYTF TGCAGTGCTAGAGATTCGGGGGTAGGAGGCTACACCTTC
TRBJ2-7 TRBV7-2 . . CASTGQAYEQYF TGTGCCAGCACAGGGCAGGCCTACGAGCAGTACTTC
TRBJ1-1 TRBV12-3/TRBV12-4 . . CASSFPCTEAFF TGTGCCAGCAGCTTTCCCTGCACTGAAGCTTTCTTT
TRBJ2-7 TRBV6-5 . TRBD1 CASRRQGAIYEQYF TGTGCCAGCAGGCGACAGGGGGCAATCTACGAGCAGTACTTC
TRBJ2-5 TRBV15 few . CAPGRRRETQYF TGTGCTCCAGGCCGAAGGAGGGAGACCCAGTACTTC
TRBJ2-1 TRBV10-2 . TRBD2 CASSQELAGGRNEQFF TGCGCCAGCAGTCAGGAACTAGCGGGAGGAAGGAATGAGCAGTTCTTC
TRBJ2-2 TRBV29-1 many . CSVYRGGTGELFF TGCAGCGTGTACAGGGGAGGTACCGGGGAGCTGTTTTTT
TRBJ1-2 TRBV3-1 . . CASSRGRNGYTF TGTGCCAGCAGCCGCGGACGGAATGGCTACACCTTC
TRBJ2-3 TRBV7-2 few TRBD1 CASSLARQGAYTQYF TGTGCCAGCAGCTTAGCGAGACAGGGGGCATACACGCAGTATTTT
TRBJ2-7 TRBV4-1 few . CASSQEGGTGFRQYF TGCGCCAGCAGCCAAGAGGGAGGAACCGGGTTTCGGCAGTACTTC
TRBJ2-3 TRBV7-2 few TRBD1 CASSWAIGTGTDTQYF TGTGCCAGCAGCTGGGCCATTGGGACAGGGACAGATACGCAGTATTTT
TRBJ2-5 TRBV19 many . CASSRPGASETQYF TGTGCCAGTAGTCGTCCAGGGGCGTCCGAGACCCAGTACTTC
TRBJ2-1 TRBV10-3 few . CAISEASRGVNEQFF TGTGCCATCAGTGAGGCGTCTAGGGGTGTCAATGAGCAGTTCTTC
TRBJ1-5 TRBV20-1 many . CSASRLNQPQHF TGCAGTGCTAGTAGGCTCAATCAGCCCCAGCATTTT
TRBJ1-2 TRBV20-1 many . CSAPKGIYGYTF TGCAGTGCCCCGAAGGGAATCTATGGCTACACCTTC
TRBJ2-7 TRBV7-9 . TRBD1 CASSDQPGQGNEQYF TGTGCCAGCAGCGACCAACCCGGACAGGGGAACGAGCAGTACTTC
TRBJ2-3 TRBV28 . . CASSPDSGSNTQYF TGTGCCAGCAGTCCCGACAGTGGGTCGAATACGCAGTATTTT
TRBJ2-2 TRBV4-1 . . CASSQDLGLGELFF TGCGCCAGCAGCCAAGATCTGGGGCTAGGGGAGCTGTTTTTT
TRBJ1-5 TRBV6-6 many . CASTRGSNQPQHF TGTGCCAGCACACGGGGGAGCAATCAGCCCCAGCATTTT
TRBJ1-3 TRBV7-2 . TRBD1 CASSFRDRPFPSGNTIYF TGTGCCAGCAGCTTCCGGGACAGACCTTTTCCCTCTGGAAACACCATATATTTT
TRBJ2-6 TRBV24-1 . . CARGPVDVSSGANVLTF TGTGCTAGAGGTCCCGTGGACGTGAGCTCTGGGGCCAACGTCCTGACTTTC